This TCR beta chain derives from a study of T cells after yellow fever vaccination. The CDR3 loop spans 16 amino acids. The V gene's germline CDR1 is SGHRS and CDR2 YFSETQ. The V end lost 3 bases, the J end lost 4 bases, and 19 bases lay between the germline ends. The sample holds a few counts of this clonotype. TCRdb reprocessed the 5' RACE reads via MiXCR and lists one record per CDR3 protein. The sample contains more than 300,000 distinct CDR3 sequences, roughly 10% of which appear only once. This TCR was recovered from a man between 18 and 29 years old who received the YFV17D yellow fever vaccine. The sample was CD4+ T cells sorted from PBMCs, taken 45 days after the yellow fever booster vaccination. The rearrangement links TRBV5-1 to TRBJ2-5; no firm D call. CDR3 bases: TGCGCCAGCAGCTCACAACCGACTGATTCAGGAGAGACCCAGTACTTC. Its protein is CASSSQPTDSGETQYF.